The present T cell receptor beta chain was sequenced within a study of blood T cells in healthy people across ages. Turning to the study itself: With template switching, about one barcoded beta molecule was captured per two T cells.

A J-beta primer mix and a sample-barcoded 5' primer were used in a second PCR of roughly 6 to 11 cycles. Every cDNA was tagged by a template-switch adaptor with 12 random nucleotides. TCRdb re-analysed the 5' RACE reads in MiXCR, keeping a single row per CDR3 protein. The table lists around 780,000 distinct CDR3 sequences, around 24% of them singletons. Germline CDR1 and CDR2: LGHDT and YNNKEL (reference sequence). CDR3 length equals 15 residues. Trimming removed 3 bases from V and 1 base from J, with 12 bases in between. These same data were also listed under a study on T cells of mothers and their children. From that paper: Thymic selection molds TCR recombination output in much the same way for related pairs as for unrelated pairs. The search for persistent microchimeric T cell clones detected none.

The TCR sequence derives from a boy younger than 18 in good health. This chain joins TRBV3-1 and TRBJ2-5; D may be TRBD2 (6 bases). The source material was blood. CDR3 amino acids: CASSQSWGVQETQYF. Written as DNA, the CDR3 is TGTGCCAGCAGCCAGTCCTGGGGGGTCCAAGAGACCCAGTACTTC.